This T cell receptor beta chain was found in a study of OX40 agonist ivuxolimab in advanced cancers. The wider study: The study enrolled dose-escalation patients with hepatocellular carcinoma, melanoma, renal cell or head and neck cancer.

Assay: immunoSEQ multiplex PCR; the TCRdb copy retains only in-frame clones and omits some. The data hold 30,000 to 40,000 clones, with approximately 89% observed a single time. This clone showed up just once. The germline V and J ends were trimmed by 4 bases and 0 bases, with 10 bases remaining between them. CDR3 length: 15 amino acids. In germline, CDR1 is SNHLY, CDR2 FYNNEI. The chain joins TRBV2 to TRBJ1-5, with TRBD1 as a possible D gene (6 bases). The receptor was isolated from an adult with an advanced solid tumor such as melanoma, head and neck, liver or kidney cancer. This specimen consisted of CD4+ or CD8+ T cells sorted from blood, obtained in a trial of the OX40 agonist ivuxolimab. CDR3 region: CASSAGRGSNQPQHF. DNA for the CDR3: TGTGCCAGCAGTGCGGGCAGGGGTAGCAATCAGCCCCAGCATTTT.